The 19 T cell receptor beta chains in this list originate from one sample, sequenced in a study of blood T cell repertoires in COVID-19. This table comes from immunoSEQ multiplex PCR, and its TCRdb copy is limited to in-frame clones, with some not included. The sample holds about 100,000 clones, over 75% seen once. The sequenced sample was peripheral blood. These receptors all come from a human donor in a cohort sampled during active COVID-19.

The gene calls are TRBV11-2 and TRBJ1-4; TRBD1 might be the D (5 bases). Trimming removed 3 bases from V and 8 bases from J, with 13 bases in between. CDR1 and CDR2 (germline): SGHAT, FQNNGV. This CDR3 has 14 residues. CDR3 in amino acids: CASSLGGRHEKLFF. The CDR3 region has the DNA TGTGCCAGCAGCTTGGGGGGTCGTCACGAAAAACTGTTTTTT. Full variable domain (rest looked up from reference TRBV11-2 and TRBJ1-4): EAGVAQSPRYKIIEKRQSVAFWCNPISGHATLYWYQQILGQGPKLLIQFQNNGVVDDSQLPKDRFSAERLKGVDSTLKIQPAKLEDSAVYLCASSLGGRHEKLFFGSGTQLSVL.

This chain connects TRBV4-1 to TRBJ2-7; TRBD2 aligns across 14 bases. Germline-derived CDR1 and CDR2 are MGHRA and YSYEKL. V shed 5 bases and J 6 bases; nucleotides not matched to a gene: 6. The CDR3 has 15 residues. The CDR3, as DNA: TGCGCCAGCAGCAAGGGACTAGCGGGAGTTGGCGAGCAGTACTTC. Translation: CASSKGLAGVGEQYF.

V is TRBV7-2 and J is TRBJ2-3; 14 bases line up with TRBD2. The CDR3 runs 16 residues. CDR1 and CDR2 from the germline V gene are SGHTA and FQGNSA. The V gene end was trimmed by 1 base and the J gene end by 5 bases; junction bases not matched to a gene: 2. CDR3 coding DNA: TGTGCCAGCAGCTTAGGACTAGCGGGGGGGCAAGATACGCAGTATTTT. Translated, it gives CASSLGLAGGQDTQYF.

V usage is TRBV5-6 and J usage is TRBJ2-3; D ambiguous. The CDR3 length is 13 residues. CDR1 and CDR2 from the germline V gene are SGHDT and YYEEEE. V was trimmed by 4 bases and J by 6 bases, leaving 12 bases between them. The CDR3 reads CASSLVPRDTQYF. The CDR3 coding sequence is TGTGCCAGCAGCCTTGTCCCCCGGGATACGCAGTATTTT. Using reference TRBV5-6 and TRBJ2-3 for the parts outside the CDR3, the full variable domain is DAGVTQSPTHLIKTRGQQVTLRCSPKSGHDTVSWYQQALGQGPQFIFQYYEEEERQRGNFPDRFSGHQFPNYSSELNVNALLLGDSALYLCASSLVPRDTQYFGPGTRLTVL.

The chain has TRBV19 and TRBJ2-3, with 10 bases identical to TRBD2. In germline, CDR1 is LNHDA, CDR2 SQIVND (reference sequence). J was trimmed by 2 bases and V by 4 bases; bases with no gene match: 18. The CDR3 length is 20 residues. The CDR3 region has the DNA TGTGCCAGTAGTACCCCCGGATCTAGCGGGAGTTGGGGATACACAGATACGCAGTATTTT. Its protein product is CASSTPGSSGSWGYTDTQYF.

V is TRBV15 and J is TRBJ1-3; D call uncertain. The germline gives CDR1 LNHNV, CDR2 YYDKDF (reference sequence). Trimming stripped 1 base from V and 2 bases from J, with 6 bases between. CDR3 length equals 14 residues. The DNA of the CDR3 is TGTGCCACCAGCAGAGGGGCAGCTGGAAACACCATATATTTT. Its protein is CATSRGAAGNTIYF.

The CDR3 loop reads CASSSGTGNYGYTF. CDR3 DNA sequence: TGTGCCAGCAGCTCCGGGACAGGGAACTATGGCTACACCTTC. The genes are TRBV5-5 and TRBJ1-2, with 9 bases fitting TRBD1. This CDR3 spans 14 amino acids. CDR1 and CDR2 from the germline V gene are SGHKS and YYEKEE (reference sequence). After removal of 3 bases from V and 2 bases from J, the junction contained 2 bases not matched to a gene.

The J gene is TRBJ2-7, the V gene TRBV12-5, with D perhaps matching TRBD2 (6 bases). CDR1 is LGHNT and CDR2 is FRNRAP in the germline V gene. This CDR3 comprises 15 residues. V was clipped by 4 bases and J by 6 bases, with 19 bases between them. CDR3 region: CASGWGVGGSFEQYF. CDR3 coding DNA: TGTGCTAGTGGTTGGGGGGTAGGAGGGAGCTTCGAGCAGTACTTC.

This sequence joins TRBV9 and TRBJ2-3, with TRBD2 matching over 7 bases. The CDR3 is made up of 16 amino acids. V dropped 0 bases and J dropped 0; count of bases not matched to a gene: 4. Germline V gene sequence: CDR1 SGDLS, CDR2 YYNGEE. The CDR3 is CASSVAAGESTDTQYF. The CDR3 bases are TGTGCCAGCAGCGTAGCGGCGGGGGAAAGCACAGATACGCAGTATTTT.

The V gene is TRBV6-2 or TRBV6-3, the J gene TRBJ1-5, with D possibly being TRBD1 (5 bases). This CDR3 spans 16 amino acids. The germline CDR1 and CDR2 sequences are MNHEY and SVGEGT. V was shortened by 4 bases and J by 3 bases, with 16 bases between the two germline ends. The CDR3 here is CASSSSDGGTNQPQHF. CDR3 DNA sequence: TGTGCCAGCAGTTCCTCAGACGGGGGAACCAATCAGCCCCAGCATTTT.

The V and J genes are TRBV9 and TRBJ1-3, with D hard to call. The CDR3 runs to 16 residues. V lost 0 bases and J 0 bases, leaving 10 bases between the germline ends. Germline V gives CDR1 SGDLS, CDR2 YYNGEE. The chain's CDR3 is CASSVGVSVSGNTIYF. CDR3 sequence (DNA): TGTGCCAGCAGCGTAGGTGTGTCTGTCTCTGGAAACACCATATATTTT.

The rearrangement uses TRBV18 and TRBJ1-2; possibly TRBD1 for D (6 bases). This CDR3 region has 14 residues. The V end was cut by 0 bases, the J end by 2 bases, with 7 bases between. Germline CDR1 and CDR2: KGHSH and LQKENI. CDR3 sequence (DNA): TGTGCCAGCTCACCACCGGGGGCCAACTATGGCTACACCTTC. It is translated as CASSPPGANYGYTF.

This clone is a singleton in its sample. The CDR3 loop reads CASSWQGTGANVLTF. The CDR3 DNA sequence: TGTGCCAGCAGCTGGCAGGGGACTGGGGCCAACGTCCTGACTTTC. The V gene is TRBV5-6, the J gene TRBJ2-6; tentatively, D is TRBD1 (6 bases). The germline CDR1 and CDR2 sequences are SGHDT and YYEEEE. V dropped 3 bases and J dropped 2 bases, with 9 bases sitting between them. The CDR3 loop spans 15 amino acids. The complete variable domain, with remaining parts taken from reference TRBV5-6 and TRBJ2-6, reads DAGVTQSPTHLIKTRGQQVTLRCSPKSGHDTVSWYQQALGQGPQFIFQYYEEEERQRGNFPDRFSGHQFPNYSSELNVNALLLGDSALYLCASSWQGTGANVLTFGAGSRLTVL.

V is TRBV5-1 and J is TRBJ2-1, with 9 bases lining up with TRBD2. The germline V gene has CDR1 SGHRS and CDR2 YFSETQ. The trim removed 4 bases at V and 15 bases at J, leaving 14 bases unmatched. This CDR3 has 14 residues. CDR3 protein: CASSVPSGIRALFF. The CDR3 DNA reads TGCGCCAGCAGCGTCCCTAGCGGGATCAGAGCTTTGTTCTTC.

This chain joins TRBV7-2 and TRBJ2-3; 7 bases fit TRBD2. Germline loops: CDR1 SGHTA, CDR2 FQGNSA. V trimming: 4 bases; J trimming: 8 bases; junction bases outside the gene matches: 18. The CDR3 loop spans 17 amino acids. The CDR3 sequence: CASSSTSAGVFVGTQYF. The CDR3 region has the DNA TGTGCCAGCAGCTCCACATCCGCGGGAGTGTTCGTCGGTACGCAGTATTTT.

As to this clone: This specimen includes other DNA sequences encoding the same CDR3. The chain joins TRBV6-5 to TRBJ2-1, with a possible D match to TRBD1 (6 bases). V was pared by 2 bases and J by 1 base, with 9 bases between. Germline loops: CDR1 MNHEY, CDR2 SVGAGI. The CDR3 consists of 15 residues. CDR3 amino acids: CASSYGRGSYNEQFF. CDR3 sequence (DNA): TGTGCCAGCAGTTACGGCAGGGGTTCCTACAATGAGCAGTTCTTC.

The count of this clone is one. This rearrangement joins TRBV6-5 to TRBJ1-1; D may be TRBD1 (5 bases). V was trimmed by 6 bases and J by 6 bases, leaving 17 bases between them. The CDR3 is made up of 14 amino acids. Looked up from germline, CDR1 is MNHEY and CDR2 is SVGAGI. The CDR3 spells CASRPNPRGAEAFF. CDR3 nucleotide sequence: TGTGCCAGCAGGCCAAACCCGCGGGGGGCTGAAGCTTTCTTT.

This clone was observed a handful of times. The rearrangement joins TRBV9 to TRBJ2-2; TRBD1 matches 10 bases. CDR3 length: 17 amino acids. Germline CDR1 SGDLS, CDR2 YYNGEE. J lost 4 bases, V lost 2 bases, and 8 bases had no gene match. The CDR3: CASSVSPGQGVTGELFF. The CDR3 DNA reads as TGTGCCAGCAGCGTCTCCCCCGGACAGGGGGTCACCGGGGAGCTGTTTTTT.

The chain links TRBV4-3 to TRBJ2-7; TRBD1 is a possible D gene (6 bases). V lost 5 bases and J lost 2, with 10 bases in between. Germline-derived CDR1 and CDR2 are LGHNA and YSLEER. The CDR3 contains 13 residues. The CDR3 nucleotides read TGCGCCAGCAGCTGGGACATAACCTACGAGCAGTACTTC. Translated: CASSWDITYEQYF.